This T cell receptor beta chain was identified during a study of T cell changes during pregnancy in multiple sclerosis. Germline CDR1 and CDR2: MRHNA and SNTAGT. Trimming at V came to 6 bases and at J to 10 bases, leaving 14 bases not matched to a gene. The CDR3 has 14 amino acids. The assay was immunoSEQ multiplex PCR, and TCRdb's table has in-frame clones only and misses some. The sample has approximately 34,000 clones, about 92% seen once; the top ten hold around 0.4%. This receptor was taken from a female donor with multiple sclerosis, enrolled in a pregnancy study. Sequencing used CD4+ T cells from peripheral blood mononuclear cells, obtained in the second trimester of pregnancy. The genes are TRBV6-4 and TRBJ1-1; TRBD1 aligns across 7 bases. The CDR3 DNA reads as TGTGCCAGCAGCCCGGGACAGTCTCGGACCGGAGCTTTCTTT. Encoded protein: CASSPGQSRTGAFF.